The next 21 T cell receptor beta chains were all read from a single sample in a study of glioma-infiltrating T cells after dendritic cell vaccination. This table comes from immunoSEQ multiplex PCR, and its TCRdb copy is limited to in-frame clones, with some not included. Among 45,000 to 50,000 clones listed, roughly 85% were seen once. The sample here was blood, taken before dendritic cell vaccination. These receptors were taken from a human donor with glioblastoma.

This chain uses TRBV5-1 with TRBJ1-1; D uncertain. Germline CDR1 is SGHRS and CDR2 is YFSETQ. V dropped 1 base and J dropped 3 bases, with 10 bases sitting between them. CDR3 length: 14 residues. As DNA, the CDR3 is TGCGCCAGCAGCTTGTTTGGAGAGGACACTGAAGCTTTCTTT. It is translated as CASSLFGEDTEAFF.

This clone appeared a few times. This chain joins TRBV6-6 and TRBJ1-4; possibly TRBD1 for D (5 bases). CDR3 length: 15 residues. V lost 2 bases and J lost 5, with 12 bases in between. Germline V gene lookup returns CDR1 MNHNY and CDR2 SVGAGI (reference sequence). The CDR3 reads CASSYDFPGNEKLFF. Here the CDR3 DNA reads TGTGCCAGCAGTTACGACTTCCCAGGGAATGAAAAACTGTTTTTT.

The sample holds a few counts of this clone. Distinct nucleotide sequences in the sample also encode this CDR3. V gene TRBV27 combines with J gene TRBJ1-2; D might be TRBD1 (5 bases). CDR1 and CDR2 from the germline V gene are MNHEY and SMNVEV (reference sequence). V lost 3 bases, J lost 8 bases, and 10 bases lay in between. The CDR3 is 12 amino acids. The CDR3 loop reads CASSLGGKGYTF. CDR3 in DNA: TGTGCCAGCAGTTTGGGGGGAAAGGGCTACACCTTC.

The chain has TRBV7-9 and TRBJ2-5; TRBD1 matches at 12 bases. The J call may be faulty, since TRBJ2-7 better matches the DNA end. This CDR3 is 16 amino acids long. CDR1 and CDR2 from the germline V gene are SEHNR and FQNEAQ (reference sequence). DNA of the CDR3: TGTGCCAGCAGCTTACCGATTGGGACAGGGGGCCACGAGCAGTACTTC. Protein: CASSLPIGTGGHEQYF.

V and J are TRBV5-5 and TRBJ2-7; D unresolved. The CDR3 runs to 15 residues. Germline V gene data show CDR1 as SGHKS and CDR2 as YYEKEE (reference sequence). V gave up 3 bases and J gave up 0 bases, with 13 bases separating them. In nucleotides, the CDR3 is TGTGCCAGCAGCTCCGGAGACTCCAACTCCTACGAGCAGTACTTC. Translation: CASSSGDSNSYEQYF.

This clone was recorded only once. This chain uses TRBV21-1 with TRBJ1-2; the D call of TRBD1 is as the table states it, not checked on the DNA. TRBV21-1 is an annotated pseudogene. The CDR3 runs 16 residues. The CDR3 is CASSKGEAGQGDGYTF. The CDR3 DNA reads TGTGCCAGCAGCAAAGGAGAGGCGGGACAGGGTGATGGCTACACCTTC.

The V gene is TRBV4-2, the J gene TRBJ2-7; 10 bases map to TRBD1. This CDR3 is 17 amino acids long. CDR1 is LGHNA and CDR2 is YNFKEQ in the germline V gene. Trimming removed 2 bases from V and 3 bases from J; junction bases left unmatched: 10. CDR3 nucleotides: TGTGCCAGCAGCCAACACGGCGGGACAGGGGTGATCTACGAGCAGTACTTC. As protein: CASSQHGGTGVIYEQYF.

The chain couples TRBV9 to TRBJ2-7, with 7 bases fitting TRBD1. The CDR3 loop spans 14 amino acids. After removal of 3 bases from V and 2 bases from J, the junction contained 5 bases not matched to a gene. The germline V gene encodes CDR1 SGDLS and CDR2 YYNGEE. In DNA, the CDR3 is TGTGCCAGCAGCGGACCAGGGGGTACCTACGAGCAGTACTTC. Translated: CASSGPGGTYEQYF.

The chain links TRBV30 to TRBJ1-1; TRBD1 is a possible D gene (5 bases). There are 15 residues in the CDR3. Deletions cut 0 bases from V and 6 bases from J, with 17 bases between. CDR1 GTSNPN and CDR2 SVGIG come from the germline V gene (reference sequence). The CDR3 protein is CAWSVRGEARPEAFF. The CDR3 coding sequence is TGTGCCTGGAGTGTACGGGGGGAGGCGCGGCCTGAAGCTTTCTTT.

The chain employs TRBV9 and TRBJ1-1, with D perhaps matching TRBD1 (6 bases). Germline CDR1 SGDLS, CDR2 YYNGEE. Trimming removed 0 bases from V and 2 bases from J, with 11 bases in between. The CDR3 totals 15 residues. This CDR3 reads CASSVVGAGNTEAFF. The CDR3 nucleotides read TGTGCCAGCAGCGTAGTGGGGGCAGGTAACACTGAAGCTTTCTTT.

V is TRBV18 and J is TRBJ1-1; D possibly corresponds to TRBD1 (5 bases). The CDR3 contains 14 residues. Trimming cost V 4 bases and J 1 base, with 10 bases left between them. CDR1 is KGHSH, CDR2 LQKENI, per germline. For the CDR3, the DNA is TGTGCCAGCTCACTGGGGGGAGGGAACACTGAAGCTTTCTTT. It encodes CASSLGGGNTEAFF.

This chain uses TRBV9 with TRBJ2-1; TRBD2 matches 14 bases. With V trimmed by 2 bases and J by 0 bases, 10 bases remained unmatched. Germline V gene sequence: CDR1 SGDLS, CDR2 YYNGEE. The CDR3 contains 20 residues. CDR3 in DNA: TGTGCCAGCAGCGTTGGACTAGCGGGGGGCCAACCGAGCTCCTACAATGAGCAGTTCTTC. Amino acid sequence: CASSVGLAGGQPSSYNEQFF.

V usage is TRBV7-2 and J usage is TRBJ1-1; D might be TRBD1 (5 bases). CDR3 length: 14 amino acids. V lost 6 bases to trimming and J lost 6 bases, with 17 bases between them. The germline V gene has CDR1 SGHTA and CDR2 FQGNSA. For the CDR3, the DNA is TGTGCCAGCAGACTGGCGGGGGAAAGCCCTGAAGCTTTCTTT. It codes for CASRLAGESPEAFF. Drawing the rest from reference TRBV7-2 and TRBJ1-1, the complete variable domain is GAGVSQSPSNKVTEKGKDVELRCDPISGHTALYWYRQSLGQGLEFLIYFQGNSAPDKSGLPSDRFSAERTGGSVSTLTIQRTQQEDSAVYLCASRLAGESPEAFFGQGTRLTVV.

The rearrangement joins TRBV9 to TRBJ1-1; D is unresolved. Germline V gene data show CDR1 as SGDLS and CDR2 as YYNGEE. V shed 0 bases and J shed 5 bases, with 8 bases lying between them. This CDR3 is built from 13 residues. CDR3: CASSVGPGTEAFF. The DNA for the CDR3 is TGTGCCAGCAGCGTAGGTCCGGGGACTGAAGCTTTCTTT.

This clone was seen only a few times. V gene TRBV19 combines with J gene TRBJ1-1; perhaps TRBD1 as D (6 bases). The germline gives CDR1 LNHDA, CDR2 SQIVND (reference sequence). V lost 5 bases and J 5 bases, leaving 12 bases between the germline ends. The CDR3 sequence is 13 residues long. For the CDR3, the DNA is TGTGCCAGTAGTCAAACAGGGTGGACTGAAGCTTTCTTT. This sequence encodes CASSQTGWTEAFF.

The CDR3 loop reads CACTGVREQYF. CDR3 DNA sequence: TGTGCCTGTACAGGGGTGAGAGAGCAGTACTTC. The rearrangement uses TRBV30 and TRBJ2-7; 7 bases are shared with TRBD1. Looked up from germline, CDR1 is GTSNPN and CDR2 is SVGIG (reference sequence). This CDR3 spans 11 amino acids. V shed 6 bases, J shed 7 bases, and the junction held 6 bases outside the gene matches.

This clone turned up a few times. V and J are TRBV28 and TRBJ1-1; 8 bases align to TRBD1. CDR1 MDHEN and CDR2 SYDVKM come from the germline V gene. The CDR3 runs to 14 residues. The ends lost 6 bases at V and 4 bases at J; junction bases unmatched: 7. CDR3 residues: CASRSTGTGTEAFF. Here the CDR3 DNA reads TGTGCCAGCAGGTCAACCGGGACAGGCACTGAAGCTTTCTTT.

The V gene is TRBV5-1, the J gene TRBJ2-2; D is perhaps TRBD1 (6 bases). V shed 0 bases and J shed 1 base, with 10 bases lying between them. The CDR3 consists of 16 residues. Germline CDR1 SGHRS, CDR2 YFSETQ. The CDR3 nucleotides read TGCGCCAGCAGCTTGGAAGGCAGGGGGAACACCGGGGAGCTGTTTTTT. It yields the protein CASSLEGRGNTGELFF.

The chain uses TRBV7-8 and TRBJ2-2; 9 positions match TRBD2. After removal of 2 bases from V and 8 bases from J, the junction contained 6 bases not matched to a gene. The CDR3 sequence is 15 residues long. Germline V gene data show CDR1 as SGHVS and CDR2 as FQNEAQ. CDR3 loop: CASSLRREGRGELFF. The CDR3 DNA is TGTGCCAGCAGCTTAAGGCGGGAGGGCCGTGGGGAGCTGTTTTTT. The whole variable domain, filled in from reference TRBV7-8 and TRBJ2-2, reads GAGVSQSPRYKVAKRGQDVALRCDPISGHVSLFWYQQALGQGPEFLTYFQNEAQLDKSGLPSDRFFAERPEGSVSTLKIQRTQQEDSAVYLCASSLRREGRGELFFGEGSRLTVL.

The rearrangement links TRBV23-1 to TRBJ1-1; TRBD1 matches at 7 bases. TRBV23-1 is treated as an ORF (open reading frame) with a function not yet certain. The length of the CDR3 is 15 residues. Germline trimming cut 8 bases from V and 2 bases from J; bases unmatched to any gene: 11. Here the CDR3 DNA reads TGCGCCAGCCCCAGACAGGGTGGATGCAACACTGAAGCTTTCTTT. Its translation is CASPRQGGCNTEAFF.

V usage is TRBV27 and J usage is TRBJ2-7, with TRBD2 matching over 7 bases. The CDR3 totals 15 residues. The J segment lost 7 bases and the V segment lost 4 bases, leaving 13 bases of the junction unmatched. Germline values: CDR1 MNHEY, CDR2 SMNVEV (reference sequence). CDR3: CASSYGGSLEREQYF. As DNA, the CDR3 is TGTGCCAGCAGTTACGGCGGGAGCCTTGAGCGGGAGCAGTACTTC.